These 3 T cell receptor beta chains came from one sample sequenced in a study of beta chain features in type 1 diabetes. Findings of the study overall: Moderate yet significant TCRB CDR3 shortening was seen in Type 1 diabetes patients in all four CD4+ subsets.

Expressed TCRB transcripts were sequenced, since all the RNA that had been isolated was reverse transcribed. Measured with immunoSEQ multiplex PCR; TCRdb has only the in-frame clones, and not every one. This table holds 350,000 to 450,000 clones, 10% to 15% found once. These receptors lack a known antigen. The specimen was naive CD4+ T cells from blood. The receptors shown here come from a woman aged 18-29 years with type 1 diabetes.

This clone was observed a handful of times. The rearrangement uses TRBV30 and TRBJ2-5, with a tentative D call TRBD1 (6 bases). The CDR3 totals 13 residues. Trimming shortened V by 0 bases and J by 4 bases, and 9 bases separated the two germline ends. The V gene's germline CDR1 is GTSNPN and CDR2 SVGIG (reference sequence). CDR3 loop: CAWSVEGGETQYF. The CDR3 DNA sequence: TGTGCCTGGAGTGTAGAAGGGGGAGAGACCCAGTACTTC.

This clone was seen a handful of times. The chain combines TRBV6-4 with TRBJ2-5; D may be TRBD1 (6 bases). V lost 9 bases and J lost 1, with 9 bases in between. Germline CDR1 is MRHNA and CDR2 is SNTAGT. The length of the CDR3 is 12 residues. The CDR3 region has the DNA TGTGCCAGAGGACAGCCCCAAGAGACCCAGTACTTC. This codes for CARGQPQETQYF.

The chain employs TRBV7-9 and TRBJ2-3; TRBD2 matches 8 bases. The CDR3 runs to 16 residues. The junction had 7 bases not matched to a gene; V was cut back by 5 bases and J by 0 bases. Germline V gene lookup returns CDR1 SEHNR and CDR2 FQNEAQ (reference sequence). Here the CDR3 DNA reads TGTGCCAGCAGCCGGCAGCGGGGGACTAGCACAGATACGCAGTATTTT. Translated, it gives CASSRQRGTSTDTQYF. Supplemented by reference TRBV7-9 and TRBJ2-3, the full variable domain reads DTGVSQNPRHKITKRGQNVTFRCDPISEHNRLYWYRQTLGQGPEFLTYFQNEAQLEKSRLLSDRFSAERPKGSFSTLEIQRTEQGDSAMYLCASSRQRGTSTDTQYFGPGTRLTVL.